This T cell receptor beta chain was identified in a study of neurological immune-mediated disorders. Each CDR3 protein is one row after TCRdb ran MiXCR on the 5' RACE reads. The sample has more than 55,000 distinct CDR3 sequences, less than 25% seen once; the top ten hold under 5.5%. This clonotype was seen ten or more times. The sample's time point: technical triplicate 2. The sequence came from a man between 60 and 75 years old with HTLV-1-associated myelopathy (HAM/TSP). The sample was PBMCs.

The CDR3 sequence is CASSLFGTSGSTPYEQYF. In DNA, the CDR3 is TGTGCCAGCAGCTTGTTCGGGACTAGCGGGAGCACCCCCTACGAGCAGTACTTC. V is TRBV5-5 and J is TRBJ2-7; TRBD2 agrees at 14 bases. Germline V gene data show CDR1 as SGHKS and CDR2 as YYEKEE (reference sequence). This CDR3 comprises 18 residues. Unmatched junction bases numbered 8, after V lost 1 base and J lost 2 bases.